Sequencing of this T cell receptor beta chain was carried out in a study of blood T cell repertoires in COVID-19. Whole-study context: The United States, Italy and Spain supplied acute and convalescent COVID-19 samples. Nucleic acid was either cDNA or gDNA, and it came from T cells, B-cell-depleted T cells, or PBMCs.

Original processing notes: Estimated nucleated cell counts came from reference gene primer amplification. Method: immunoSEQ multiplex PCR; TCRdb's copy keeps in-frame clones and lacks some. D and trimming were read from the DNA, whereas the V and J calls and clone size are those reported in that table. The table lists roughly 200,000 clones, more than 75% of them singletons. This clone was seen ten or more times. Germline CDR1 MGHRA, CDR2 YSYEKL. This CDR3 contains 16 residues. V lost 0 bases, J lost 3 bases, and 12 bases lay in between. The sample comprised peripheral blood. The sequence derives from a man between 40 and 49 years old with active or convalescent COVID-19. This rearrangement joins TRBV4-1 to TRBJ2-1, with D perhaps TRBD2 (6 bases). In DNA form, the CDR3 reads TGCGCCAGCAGCCAAGATATAGGCGGGGTCTACAATGAGCAGTTCTTC. This sequence encodes CASSQDIGGVYNEQFF.